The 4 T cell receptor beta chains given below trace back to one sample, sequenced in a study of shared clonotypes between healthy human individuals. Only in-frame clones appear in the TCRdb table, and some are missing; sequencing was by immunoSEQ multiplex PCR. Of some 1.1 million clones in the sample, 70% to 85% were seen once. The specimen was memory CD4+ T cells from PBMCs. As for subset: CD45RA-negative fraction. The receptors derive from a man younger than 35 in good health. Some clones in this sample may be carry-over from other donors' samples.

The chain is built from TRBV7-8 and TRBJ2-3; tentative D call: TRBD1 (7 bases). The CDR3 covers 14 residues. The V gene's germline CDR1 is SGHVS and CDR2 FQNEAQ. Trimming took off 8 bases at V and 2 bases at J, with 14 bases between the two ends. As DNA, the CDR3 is TGTGCCAGCCTGCGGGACAGCAACACAGATACGCAGTATTTT. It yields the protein CASLRDSNTDTQYF.

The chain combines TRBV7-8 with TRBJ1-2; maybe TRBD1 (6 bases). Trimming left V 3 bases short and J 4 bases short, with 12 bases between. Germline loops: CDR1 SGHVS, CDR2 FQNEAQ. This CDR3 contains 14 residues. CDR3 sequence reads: CASSFDRWGYGYTF. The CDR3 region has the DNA TGTGCCAGCAGCTTCGACAGGTGGGGCTATGGCTACACCTTC.

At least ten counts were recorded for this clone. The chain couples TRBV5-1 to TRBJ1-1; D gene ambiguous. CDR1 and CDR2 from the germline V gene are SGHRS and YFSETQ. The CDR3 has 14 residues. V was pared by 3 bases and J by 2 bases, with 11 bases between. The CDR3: CASSWKDLNTEAFF. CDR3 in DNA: TGCGCCAGCAGCTGGAAGGATCTCAACACTGAAGCTTTCTTT.

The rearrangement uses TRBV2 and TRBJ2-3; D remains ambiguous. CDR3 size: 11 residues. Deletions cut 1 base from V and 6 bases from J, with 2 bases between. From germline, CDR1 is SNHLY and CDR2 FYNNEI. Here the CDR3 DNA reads TGTGCCAGCAGTGAAGAGGATACGCAGTATTTT. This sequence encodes CASSEEDTQYF.